The 2 T cell receptor beta chains given below trace back to one sample, sequenced in a study of lymphopenia after photon versus proton radiotherapy (dated by TCRdb to the late 2010s). The library was produced with the immunoSEQ multiplex PCR assay. Here the immuneACCESS table is served through TCRdb, limited to in-frame sequences with V and J called. Missing clones are a known gap in these copies; in checked studies unresolved V genes cover under half, and the rest lacks a known reason. Present in this sample are 60,000 or so clones, roughly nine tenths of which were seen just once. The ten largest clones add up to roughly 13% of the sample. Material: peripheral blood, obtained from a patient treated with proton-based radiotherapy. These receptors were obtained from an older man with esophageal cancer.

The V and J genes are TRBV4-2 and TRBJ1-1; no definite D call. V shed 4 bases and J shed 0 bases, with 12 bases lying between them. Per germline, CDR1 LGHNA and CDR2 YNFKEQ. The CDR3 is 15 residues long. CDR3 region: CASSPVTEMNTEAFF. CDR3 coding DNA: TGTGCCAGCAGCCCGGTGACGGAAATGAACACTGAAGCTTTCTTT.

The gene calls are TRBV7-3 and TRBJ1-2; D remains unclear. Between the trimmed V and J ends, which lost 5 bases and 5 bases, there was a span of 12 bases. Germline CDR1 and CDR2: SGHTA and FQGTGA. The CDR3 loop spans 13 amino acids. As DNA, the CDR3 is TGTGCCAGCAGCCCAGGAACGGGGTATGGCTACACCTTC. This encodes CASSPGTGYGYTF.